These 7 T cell receptor beta chains were all obtained from the same sample, sequenced in a study of blood T cell repertoires in COVID-19. The repertoire was sequenced with immunoSEQ multiplex PCR; TCRdb's copy has only in-frame clones and lacks some. The sample includes 50,000 to 75,000 clones, less than 90% of them seen just once. Material: peripheral blood. The source of these receptors is a man aged 80 or over in a cohort sampled during active COVID-19.

The CDR3 sequence is CASSPGQGNTEAFF. DNA of the CDR3: TGTGCCAGCAGTCCCGGACAGGGGAACACTGAAGCTTTCTTT. V and J are TRBV6-6 and TRBJ1-1, with 8 bases fitting TRBD1. CDR3 size: 14 residues. CDR1 is MNHNY and CDR2 is SVGAGI in the germline V gene (reference sequence). V lost 5 bases, J lost 1 base, and 3 bases stayed unmatched.

The rearrangement uses TRBV9 and TRBJ2-5, with 14 positions matching TRBD2. Looked up from germline, CDR1 is SGDLS and CDR2 is YYNGEE. Germline trimming cut 4 bases from V and 7 bases from J; bases unmatched to any gene: 9. The CDR3 spans 16 residues. This chain's CDR3 is CASSPGTSGSPATQYF. CDR3 nucleotides: TGTGCCAGCAGCCCTGGGACTAGCGGGAGTCCCGCGACCCAGTACTTC.

The V gene is TRBV29-1, the J gene TRBJ1-1, with 7 positions matching TRBD1. Trimming removed 6 bases from V and 4 bases from J; junction bases left unmatched: 11. The CDR3 has 14 amino acids. Germline values: CDR1 SQVTM, CDR2 ANQGSEA. The CDR3 DNA is TGCAGCGTAGGCCAGGGGGTTGTGGGCACTGAAGCTTTCTTT. This translates into CSVGQGVVGTEAFF.

The chain is built from TRBV7-9 and TRBJ2-5, with TRBD2 identical over 7 bases. The CDR3 contains 15 residues. CDR1 is SEHNR, CDR2 FQNEAQ, per germline (reference sequence). J gave up 5 bases and V 2 bases, and 8 bases lay outside the gene matches. The CDR3: CASSLQPTGGETQYF. CDR3 bases: TGTGCCAGCAGCTTACAACCGACGGGGGGTGAGACCCAGTACTTC. The whole variable domain, filled in from reference TRBV7-9 and TRBJ2-5, reads DTGVSQNPRHKITKRGQNVTFRCDPISEHNRLYWYRQTLGQGPEFLTYFQNEAQLEKSRLLSDRFSAERPKGSFSTLEIQRTEQGDSAMYLCASSLQPTGGETQYFGPGTRLLVL.

The chain links TRBV5-1 to TRBJ2-5, with D possibly TRBD1 on 5 matching bases. The CDR3 is 15 residues long. CDR1 and CDR2 from the germline V gene are SGHRS and YFSETQ. V dropped 0 bases and J dropped 0 bases, with 9 bases sitting between them. As DNA, the CDR3 is TGCGCCAGCAGCTTGGGACAGACCAACCAAGAGACCCAGTACTTC. Its translation is CASSLGQTNQETQYF.

V is TRBV5-1 and J is TRBJ2-5, with TRBD1 as a possible D gene (5 bases). V was pared by 4 bases and J by 4 bases, with 8 bases between. CDR3 size: 12 residues. The germline V gene has CDR1 SGHRS and CDR2 YFSETQ. For the CDR3, the DNA is TGCGCCAGCAGCCATGGGGCAGAGACCCAGTACTTC. It codes for CASSHGAETQYF.

The chain is built from TRBV6-4 and TRBJ1-2; 7 positions agree with TRBD1. The CDR3 runs 14 residues. Germline V gene sequence: CDR1 MRHNA, CDR2 SNTAGT. V was pared by 9 bases and J by 5 bases, with 12 bases of the junction left unmatched. The CDR3 loop reads CARSAGTACYGYTF. The DNA of the CDR3 is TGTGCCAGGAGCGCCGGGACAGCCTGTTATGGCTACACCTTC.